This passage covers 14 T cell receptor beta chains from one sample sequenced in a study of control samples from healthy donors and cancer patients. Assay: immunoSEQ multiplex PCR; the TCRdb copy retains only in-frame clones and omits some. The profile covers over 80,000 clones, with approximately 80% appearing a single time and 15% to 20% taken by the ten largest. Sequencing input: blood. The receptors originated from a man aged 30-40 years in good health.

The V call is TRBV9, the J call TRBJ2-1; a weak D match, TRBD2 (5 bases). CDR1 is SGDLS, CDR2 YYNGEE, per germline. V dropped 0 bases and J dropped 1 base, with 11 bases sitting between them. The CDR3 runs to 16 residues. In DNA, the CDR3 is TGTGCCAGCAGCGTAGCGGGAAGGGAATCCTACAATGAGCAGTTCTTC. As protein: CASSVAGRESYNEQFF.

The V call is TRBV19, the J call TRBJ1-4; tentative D call: TRBD1 (6 bases). Trimming stripped 4 bases from V and 8 bases from J, with 17 bases between. There are 15 residues in the CDR3. The V gene's germline CDR1 is LNHDA and CDR2 SQIVND (reference sequence). CDR3 amino acids: CASSTRQDWIEKLFF. The CDR3 DNA sequence: TGTGCCAGTAGTACCCGACAGGACTGGATCGAAAAACTGTTTTTT.

This clone was picked up one time. The V call is TRBV6-5, the J call TRBJ1-1; TRBD1 aligns across 10 bases. Germline-derived CDR1 and CDR2 are MNHEY and SVGAGI. This CDR3 comprises 16 residues. V shed 4 bases and J 4 bases; nucleotides not matched to a gene: 9. This CDR3 reads CASSSPRTGGSTEAFF. The CDR3 coding sequence is TGTGCCAGCAGTTCCCCAAGGACAGGGGGGAGCACTGAAGCTTTCTTT.

This chain connects TRBV5-1 to TRBJ2-2; D may be TRBD1 or TRBD2 (6 bases each). In germline, CDR1 is SGHRS, CDR2 YFSETQ. Between the trimmed V and J ends, which lost 0 bases and 7 bases, there was a span of 7 bases. This CDR3 contains 13 residues. CDR3 DNA: TGCGCCAGCAGCTTGGAGGGGGGCGGGGAGCTGTTTTTT. Protein sequence: CASSLEGGGELFF.

The V gene is TRBV5-6, the J gene TRBJ2-2, with 7 bases identical to TRBD1. CDR1 is SGHDT, CDR2 YYEEEE, per germline. CDR3 length: 17 amino acids. J gave up 4 bases and V 3 bases, and 12 bases lay outside the gene matches. CDR3 sequence reads: CASSWLTGEQGTGELFF. Written as DNA, the CDR3 is TGTGCCAGCAGCTGGCTAACAGGGGAACAAGGCACCGGGGAGCTGTTTTTT.

The chain combines TRBV6-2 or TRBV6-3 with TRBJ2-3, with 11 nucleotides matching TRBD2. CDR1 is MNHEY and CDR2 is SVGEGT in the germline V gene. After removal of 2 bases from V and 2 bases from J, the junction contained 6 bases not matched to a gene. CDR3 size: 17 residues. As DNA, the CDR3 is TGTGCCAGCAGTTACCCACTAGCGGGGGTTTTCACAGATACGCAGTATTTT. It yields the protein CASSYPLAGVFTDTQYF.

The chain combines TRBV19 with TRBJ2-1; D unclear. CDR3 size: 15 residues. With 1 base removed from V and 2 bases from J, the gap between germline ends came to 9 bases. The germline CDR1 and CDR2 sequences are LNHDA and SQIVND (reference sequence). The CDR3 nucleotides are TGTGCCAGTAGTATAGCCAGGAACCCCTACAATGAGCAGTTCTTC. It encodes CASSIARNPYNEQFF.

CDR3 coding DNA: TGCGCCAGCAGCCTATCACTGGGCGCCACCTACGAGCAGTACTTC. It specifies CASSLSLGATYEQYF. This sequence joins TRBV5-1 and TRBJ2-7; D remains unclear. V was pared by 4 bases and J by 2 bases, with 16 bases between. This CDR3 contains 15 residues. CDR1 SGHRS and CDR2 YFSETQ come from the germline V gene.

The chain recombines TRBV6-1 with TRBJ2-3; D possibly corresponds to TRBD1 (6 bases). CDR1 and CDR2 (germline): MNHNS, SASEGT. V lost 3 bases to trimming and J lost 3 bases, with 13 bases between them. This CDR3 has 15 amino acids. CDR3 protein: CASSDRTVRTDTQYF. The CDR3 nucleotides read TGTGCCAGCAGTGATCGGACAGTAAGGACAGATACGCAGTATTTT.

This chain connects TRBV30 to TRBJ1-4, with D hard to call. The CDR3 runs to 15 residues. Germline V gene lookup returns CDR1 GTSNPN and CDR2 SVGIG (reference sequence). V was pared by 2 bases and J by 0 bases, with 10 bases between. The CDR3, as DNA: TGTGCCTGGAGTACTGAAATTGCAACTAATGAAAAACTGTTTTTT. This encodes CAWSTEIATNEKLFF.

The rearrangement links TRBV18 to TRBJ1-2; D remains ambiguous. Trimming left V 3 bases short and J 4 bases short, with 12 bases between. Germline V gene sequence: CDR1 KGHSH, CDR2 LQKENI. There are 14 residues in the CDR3. The CDR3 reads CASSPGSRFYGYTF. In DNA, the CDR3 is TGTGCCAGCTCACCGGGCAGCAGGTTCTATGGCTACACCTTC.

The gene calls are TRBV27 and TRBJ2-3; a possible D gene is TRBD2 (5 bases). The ends were cut back, 7 bases at V and 4 bases at J, with 12 bases in the middle. Germline CDR1 and CDR2: MNHEY and SMNVEV (reference sequence). The CDR3 consists of 13 residues. CDR3 residues: CASTRVGADTQYF. CDR3 DNA: TGTGCCAGCACTCGCGTCGGGGCAGATACGCAGTATTTT.

The rearrangement joins TRBV5-1 to TRBJ2-5; D is tentatively TRBD1 or TRBD2 (5 bases each). Trimming stripped 0 bases from V and 3 bases from J, with 9 bases between. The CDR3 loop spans 14 amino acids. The germline V gene encodes CDR1 SGHRS and CDR2 YFSETQ. DNA of the CDR3: TGCGCCAGCAGCTTGGGGGGGAGTAAAGAGACCCAGTACTTC. Protein sequence: CASSLGGSKETQYF.

The chain has TRBV12-3 or TRBV12-4 and TRBJ2-5; D remains unclear. The CDR3 has 13 residues. Trimming took off 6 bases at V and 2 bases at J, with 10 bases between the two ends. As DNA, the CDR3 is TGTGCCAGCAGCCCCAGACCGCAAGAGACCCAGTACTTC. Its protein product is CASSPRPQETQYF.